A single sample gave rise to the 29 T cell receptor beta chains below, sequenced in a study of control samples from healthy donors and cancer patients. Profiling relied on immunoSEQ multiplex PCR, and the TCRdb table lists in-frame clones only, not all of them. Here the sample spans around 140,000 clones, around 94% being singletons. Material for sequencing was blood. These receptors originate from a man in his forties in good health.

The chain carries TRBV27 and TRBJ2-1, with 8 bases matching TRBD2. Trimming removed 5 bases from V and 15 bases from J; junction bases left unmatched: 15. Per the germline V gene, CDR1 is MNHEY and CDR2 is SMNVEV (reference sequence). CDR3 size: 14 residues. The CDR3 loop is CASSLNAVGTSLFF. The CDR3 DNA is TGTGCCAGCAGTCTTAACGCCGTCGGGACTAGTCTGTTCTTC.

The chain employs TRBV19 and TRBJ2-2, with D unresolved. The CDR3 covers 14 residues. Germline CDR1 reads LNHDA; CDR2 reads SQIVND (reference sequence). Trimming cost V 1 base and J 6 bases, with 9 bases left between them. Written as DNA, the CDR3 is TGTGCCAGTAGTATAGGGGATAGGTCCGGGGAGCTGTTTTTT. Its protein is CASSIGDRSGELFF.

V and J are TRBV9 and TRBJ1-5; the match to TRBD1 covers 9 bases. This CDR3 has 14 residues. Unmatched junction bases numbered 5, after V lost 4 bases and J lost 6 bases. From germline, CDR1 is SGDLS and CDR2 YYNGEE. The CDR3 here is CASSLTGGGQPQHF. The CDR3 nucleotides are TGTGCCAGCAGCCTTACAGGGGGCGGTCAGCCCCAGCATTTT.

The sample holds one count of this clone. The CDR3 DNA is TGTGCCAGCAGTTTCTTGGCAGGGGGAGGCTACACCTTC. Residues: CASSFLAGGGYTF. The V and J genes are TRBV12-3 or TRBV12-4 and TRBJ1-2; 7 nucleotides align to TRBD1. Trimming cost V 3 bases and J 8 bases; bases outside gene matches: 6. The CDR3 loop spans 13 amino acids.

This sequence joins TRBV27 and TRBJ1-5, with D hard to call. This CDR3 spans 16 amino acids. Germline V gene data show CDR1 as MNHEY and CDR2 as SMNVEV (reference sequence). V was pared by 6 bases and J by 0 bases, with 15 bases between. This CDR3 reads CASSGRSTNSNQPQHF. CDR3 nucleotides: TGTGCCAGCAGCGGACGGAGTACAAATAGCAATCAGCCCCAGCATTTT.

The chain combines TRBV10-2 with TRBJ2-7, with 9 bases aligning to TRBD2. Trimming removed 2 bases from V and 0 bases from J; junction bases left unmatched: 5. Germline CDR1 WSHSY, CDR2 SAAADI. The CDR3 consists of 16 residues. DNA for the CDR3: TGCGCCAGCAGTGAGAGGAGCGGGAGGAGCTCCTACGAGCAGTACTTC. Its protein is CASSERSGRSSYEQYF.

V gene TRBV18 combines with J gene TRBJ2-7, with unresolved D. Deletions cut 8 bases from V and 1 base from J, with 9 bases between. This CDR3 is built from 12 residues. Germline V gives CDR1 KGHSH, CDR2 LQKENI. The CDR3 sequence is CASTRGSYEQYF. CDR3 coding DNA: TGTGCCAGCACCAGAGGATCCTACGAGCAGTACTTC.

This clone has a handful of counts. The rearrangement joins TRBV6-2 or TRBV6-3 to TRBJ2-5, with D unclear. The CDR3 runs to 12 residues. V lost 8 bases to trimming and J lost 2 bases, with 9 bases between them. In germline, CDR1 is MNHEY, CDR2 SVGEGT. The CDR3 DNA sequence: TGTGCCAGCGGCCCAGGTCAAGAGACCCAGTACTTC. It yields the protein CASGPGQETQYF.

This clone showed up just once. The chain employs TRBV29-1 and TRBJ1-1; possibly TRBD1 for D (6 bases). The CDR3 totals 15 residues. Germline-derived CDR1 and CDR2 are SQVTM and ANQGSEA. The V end lost 1 base, the J end lost 0 bases, and 12 bases lay between the germline ends. The CDR3 loop is CSVEVSQGMNTEAFF. CDR3 DNA sequence: TGCAGCGTTGAAGTAAGCCAGGGGATGAACACTGAAGCTTTCTTT.

This chain uses TRBV6-5 with TRBJ2-2; TRBD1 aligns across 7 bases. The CDR3 runs 15 residues. After removal of 9 bases from V and 5 bases from J, the junction contained 12 bases not matched to a gene. The V gene's germline CDR1 is MNHEY and CDR2 SVGAGI. The CDR3 nucleotides are TGTGCCAGTCAGAGGGTTACAGGGGAAACCGGGGAGCTGTTTTTT. It yields the protein CASQRVTGETGELFF.

The V gene is TRBV6-5, the J gene TRBJ2-7; maybe TRBD2 (6 bases). The CDR3 has 14 residues. V lost 5 bases and J lost 5, with 16 bases in between. Germline loops: CDR1 MNHEY, CDR2 SVGAGI. The CDR3 spells CASSPVAEGNEQYF. CDR3 bases: TGTGCCAGCAGTCCCGTCGCGGAGGGCAACGAGCAGTACTTC.

This rearrangement joins TRBV10-3 to TRBJ2-1, with 7 positions matching TRBD2. The CDR3 is 14 residues long. The V gene end was trimmed by 7 bases and the J gene end by 6 bases; junction bases not matched to a gene: 9. The germline gives CDR1 ENHRY, CDR2 SYGVKD. Here the CDR3 DNA reads TGTGCCATCATGACGGGGGGAAGCCTCAATGAGCAGTTCTTC. As protein: CAIMTGGSLNEQFF.

The J gene is TRBJ1-2, the V gene TRBV6-2 or TRBV6-3; a possible D gene is TRBD1 (5 bases). Germline CDR1 and CDR2: MNHEY and SVGEGT. The CDR3 contains 13 residues. The V end was cut by 2 bases, the J end by 8 bases, with 12 bases between. The CDR3 here is CASSYQGASGYTF. CDR3 coding DNA: TGTGCCAGCAGTTACCAGGGCGCGAGCGGCTACACCTTC.

The chain carries TRBV20-1 and TRBJ1-1, with a weak D call TRBD1 (5 bases). This CDR3 spans 13 amino acids. Germline V lookup: CDR1 DFQATT, CDR2 SNEGSKA (reference sequence). Deletions cut 3 bases from V and 6 bases from J, with 14 bases between. The DNA of the CDR3 is TGCAGTGCTAGTACCGGGGGGTACGCTGAAGCTTTCTTT. Translation gives CSASTGGYAEAFF.

V usage is TRBV12-3 or TRBV12-4 and J usage is TRBJ1-1; D remains unclear. The CDR3 runs to 13 residues. V dropped 6 bases and J dropped 1 base, with 9 bases sitting between them. CDR3 sequence: CASRVEQNTEAFF. For the CDR3, the DNA is TGTGCCAGCAGAGTTGAGCAGAACACTGAAGCTTTCTTT.

This chain uses TRBV6-2 or TRBV6-3 with TRBJ1-2, with D uncertain. Germline V gene data show CDR1 as MNHEY and CDR2 as SVGEGT. CDR3 length: 13 amino acids. V lost 4 bases, J lost 1 base, and 7 bases lay in between. The CDR3 sequence: CASSSELNYGYTF. CDR3 coding DNA: TGTGCCAGCAGTTCGGAGCTTAACTATGGCTACACCTTC.

The chain carries TRBV28 and TRBJ2-3; a possible D gene is TRBD1 (6 bases). V gave up 7 bases and J gave up 2 bases, with 13 bases separating them. This CDR3 spans 14 amino acids. Germline loops: CDR1 MDHEN, CDR2 SYDVKM. The CDR3 is CASNLGAFTDTQYF. The CDR3 coding sequence is TGTGCCAGCAACTTGGGGGCGTTCACAGATACGCAGTATTTT.

CDR3 protein: CASSDHTGIIGYTF. The CDR3 DNA is TGTGCCAGTAGTGATCATACAGGGATTATTGGCTACACCTTC. The V call is TRBV19, the J call TRBJ1-2; tentative D call: TRBD1 (6 bases). The V and J ends lost 5 bases and 7 bases respectively, with 17 bases between them. Germline V lookup: CDR1 LNHDA, CDR2 SQIVND (reference sequence). This CDR3 spans 14 amino acids.

The chain combines TRBV18 with TRBJ2-7, with D possibly being TRBD1 or TRBD2 (5 bases each). Germline V gene data show CDR1 as KGHSH and CDR2 as LQKENI. V was trimmed by 3 bases and J by 0 bases, leaving 9 bases between them. The CDR3 is 14 amino acids. The CDR3 here is CASSPGASSYEQYF. For the CDR3, the DNA is TGTGCCAGCTCACCCGGGGCGTCCTCCTACGAGCAGTACTTC.

J is TRBJ2-3 and V is TRBV24-1, with unresolved D. Trimming shortened V by 3 bases and J by 6 bases, and 15 bases separated the two germline ends. The CDR3 is 15 residues long. Germline-derived CDR1 and CDR2 are KGHDR and SFDVKD. CDR3 residues: CATSDISEFGDTQYF. The CDR3 DNA sequence: TGTGCCACCAGTGATATAAGTGAGTTCGGGGATACGCAGTATTTT.

The table lists this clone with a count of one. In DNA form, the CDR3 reads TGCGCCAGCAGTGGCGGGAGGGCGAACACCGGGGAGCTGTTTTTT. Residues: CASSGGRANTGELFF. The genes are TRBV10-1 and TRBJ2-2, with 9 bases lining up with TRBD2. CDR3 length: 15 residues. The trim removed 4 bases at V and 0 bases at J, leaving 0 bases unmatched. The germline V gene encodes CDR1 WNHNN and CDR2 SYGVQD (reference sequence).

This clone showed up just once. CDR3 region: CASSRVDAGYGYTF. The DNA for the CDR3 is TGTGCCAGCAGTAGGGTTGATGCCGGCTATGGCTACACCTTC. The chain links TRBV7-8 to TRBJ1-2, with unresolved D. Between the trimmed V and J ends, which lost 6 bases and 4 bases, there was a span of 15 bases. Germline assignment: CDR1 SGHVS and CDR2 FQNEAQ. This CDR3 contains 14 residues.

The chain combines TRBV7-9 with TRBJ1-1; no clear D gene. The CDR3 spans 13 residues. Germline V gives CDR1 SEHNR, CDR2 FQNEAQ (reference sequence). V lost 5 bases to trimming and J lost 6 bases, with 13 bases between them. The DNA of the CDR3 is TGTGCCAGCAGCGACTCCCTACATCCTGAAGCTTTCTTT. It translates to CASSDSLHPEAFF.

J is TRBJ2-1 and V is TRBV7-9; 8 bases fit TRBD1. V shed 7 bases, J shed 5 bases, and the junction held 4 bases outside the gene matches. There are 13 residues in the CDR3. Germline V CDR1 and CDR2: SEHNR, FQNEAQ (reference sequence). CDR3 DNA: TGTGCCAGCATCCCGACAGGGGACAATGAGCAGTTCTTC. This sequence encodes CASIPTGDNEQFF.

The chain couples TRBV19 to TRBJ1-5; the match to TRBD1 covers 8 bases. CDR1 and CDR2 from the germline V gene are LNHDA and SQIVND (reference sequence). CDR3 length: 11 amino acids. The J segment lost 11 bases and the V segment lost 7 bases, leaving 4 bases of the junction unmatched. CDR3 DNA: TGTGCCAGTAAACAGGGGGGCGCCCAGCATTTT. This sequence encodes CASKQGGAQHF.

This rearrangement joins TRBV5-5 to TRBJ1-2; no firm D call. The CDR3 totals 13 residues. V was clipped by 2 bases and J by 4 bases, with 9 bases between them. Germline CDR1 reads SGHKS; CDR2 reads YYEKEE (reference sequence). CDR3 nucleotide sequence: TGTGCCAGCAGCTTCCTCCTAGCCTATGGCTACACCTTC. This codes for CASSFLLAYGYTF.

The V and J genes are TRBV2 and TRBJ1-1; D is perhaps TRBD1 (5 bases). V lost 6 bases, J lost 0 bases, and 11 bases lay in between. This CDR3 has 14 residues. Germline-derived CDR1 and CDR2 are SNHLY and FYNNEI. CDR3 region: CASRRDVMNTEAFF. The CDR3 DNA reads TGTGCCAGCAGGAGGGACGTTATGAACACTGAAGCTTTCTTT.

The rearrangement joins TRBV27 to TRBJ2-7, with TRBD1 matching over 10 bases. The ends lost 5 bases at V and 3 bases at J; junction bases unmatched: 10. The CDR3 length is 16 residues. Germline assignment: CDR1 MNHEY and CDR2 SMNVEV (reference sequence). CDR3 in DNA: TGTGCCAGCAGTCCACGTCCCGGGACAGGGGACTACGAGCAGTACTTC. Its protein is CASSPRPGTGDYEQYF.

The chain uses TRBV24-1 and TRBJ2-1, with D unresolved. Between the trimmed V and J ends, which lost 1 base and 6 bases, there was a span of 9 bases. The germline CDR1 and CDR2 sequences are KGHDR and SFDVKD. This CDR3 has 14 amino acids. In DNA, the CDR3 is TGTGCCACCAGTGATTTCTCCGGTGCCAATGAGCAGTTCTTC. It encodes CATSDFSGANEQFF.